This T cell receptor (beta chain) emerged from a study of OX40 agonist ivuxolimab in advanced cancers. Turning to this clone: The antigen remains undetermined.

There are 15 residues in the CDR3. V lost 2 bases to trimming and J lost 5 bases, with 13 bases between them. The germline V gene has CDR1 MDHEN and CDR2 SYDVKM. Generated by immunoSEQ multiplex PCR, the TCRdb table keeps only in-frame clones and is missing some. The profile covers 20,000 to 25,000 clones, with more than 75% appearing a single time and around 25% taken by the ten largest. Study-wide results and caveats: The study found that CD8+ T cells averaged more expanded clones than CD4+.

The TCR comes from an adult with an advanced solid tumor such as melanoma, head and neck, liver or kidney cancer. The chain couples TRBV28 to TRBJ1-5; D unresolved. Sequenced here: CD4+ or CD8+ T cells sorted from blood, sampled in a trial of the OX40 agonist ivuxolimab. Here the CDR3 reads CASSLRLGEYQPQHF. The CDR3 nucleotides read TGTGCCAGCAGTTTACGGTTGGGAGAGTATCAGCCCCAGCATTTT.